This T cell receptor (beta chain) was recorded in a study of tumor and adjacent non-tumor tissue in lung cancer. On the study more broadly: Aged about 30 to 76 years, patients included about 11 men and roughly five women with stage I to III disease. Findings and limits, study-wide: Top 100 clones took a larger repertoire share in normal lung. TCR diversity was significantly greater in tumor than normal lung tissue.

The template was RNA from unsorted bulk tissue. This CDR3 spans 17 amino acids. CDR1 DFQATT and CDR2 SNEGSKA come from the germline V gene (reference sequence). A modified ARM-PCR protocol with three rounds of nested PCR amplified TCRbeta. TCRdb called the multiplex PCR reads again in MiXCR, with one record for every CDR3 protein. Of over 60,000 distinct CDR3 sequences in the sample, 65% to 90% were seen once. With respect to this clonotype: Its matching antigen is unknown. The junction departs from germline at one end; a sequencing error may be responsible.

The sample consisted of lung tumor tissue. The chain combines TRBV20-1 with TRBJ2-2; 12 bases map to TRBD1. The receptor comes from a woman aged 45-59 years with non-small cell lung cancer. The CDR3 protein is CSAPRPPGQGAPWELYF. The DNA for the CDR3 is TGCAGTGCACCCCGCCCCCCGGGACAGGGGGCCCCATGGGAGCTGTATTTT.